The next 29 T cell receptor beta chains were all read from a single sample in a study of blood T cell repertoires in COVID-19. Method: immunoSEQ multiplex PCR; TCRdb's copy keeps in-frame clones and lacks some. The sample shows hundreds of thousands of clones, roughly 90% of them seen only once. Sequenced sample: PBMCs or T cells enriched from blood (not recorded which). These receptors all stem from a woman younger than 45 who had recovered from COVID-19.

This clone was seen only once. The DNA for the CDR3 is TGTGCCAGCAGTTACTCACTAGCGGGAGCCCCATACAATGAGCAGTTCTTC. Its translation is CASSYSLAGAPYNEQFF. This chain uses TRBV6-2 or TRBV6-3 with TRBJ2-1; 11 nucleotides line up with TRBD2. CDR3 size: 17 residues. Germline V gives CDR1 MNHEY, CDR2 SVGEGT. Trimming at V came to 0 bases and at J to 4 bases, leaving 5 bases not matched to a gene.

This clone was seen once. The chain uses TRBV9 and TRBJ1-2, with a tentative D call TRBD1 (5 bases). CDR1 and CDR2 from the germline V gene are SGDLS and YYNGEE. Between the trimmed V and J ends, which lost 0 bases and 6 bases, there was a span of 15 bases. This CDR3 is 15 amino acids long. The CDR3 is CASSVAQAGWNGYTF. CDR3 DNA sequence: TGTGCCAGCAGCGTAGCTCAGGCAGGGTGGAATGGCTACACCTTC.

V is TRBV19 and J is TRBJ1-1; D gene uncertain. CDR1 and CDR2 (germline): LNHDA, SQIVND (reference sequence). V lost 11 bases and J lost 0, with 13 bases in between. The CDR3 consists of 13 residues. The CDR3 is CASKKRVNTEAFF. Here the CDR3 DNA reads TGTGCCTCGAAGAAGCGGGTGAACACTGAAGCTTTCTTT. Full variable domain (rest looked up from reference TRBV19 and TRBJ1-1): DGGITQSPKYLFRKEGQNVTLSCEQNLNHDAMYWYRQDPGQGLRLIYYSQIVNDFQKGDIAEGYSVSREKKESFPLTVTSAQKNPTAFYLCASKKRVNTEAFFGQGTRLTVV.

The rearrangement uses TRBV7-9 and TRBJ1-1, with unresolved D. The CDR3 is 12 residues long. The ends were cut back, 3 bases at V and 7 bases at J, with 9 bases in the middle. CDR1 and CDR2 (germline): SEHNR, FQNEAQ (reference sequence). In nucleotides, the CDR3 is TGTGCCAGCAGCTTGGCCGATCTTGAAGCTTTCTTT. Residues: CASSLADLEAFF.

V usage is TRBV19 and J usage is TRBJ2-2; a weak D match, TRBD2 (5 bases). This CDR3 has 14 residues. Per germline, CDR1 LNHDA and CDR2 SQIVND (reference sequence). The V and J ends lost 3 bases and 4 bases respectively, with 9 bases between them. The CDR3 DNA sequence: TGTGCCAGTAGTATTACCCGGGGCACCGGGGAGCTGTTTTTT. This gives the protein CASSITRGTGELFF.

This rearrangement joins TRBV11-3 to TRBJ2-1; TRBD2 matches at 14 bases. CDR3 length: 15 amino acids. Trimming took 5 bases from V and 8 from J; bases not matched to a gene: 5. CDR1 is SGHNT, CDR2 YENEEA, per germline. The CDR3 is CASSRGLAGEDEQFF. The CDR3 nucleotides are TGTGCCAGCAGCCGGGGACTAGCGGGAGAGGATGAGCAGTTCTTC.

V and J are TRBV19 and TRBJ2-7; 8 positions match TRBD2. Germline assignment: CDR1 LNHDA and CDR2 SQIVND (reference sequence). The CDR3 sequence is 14 residues long. V lost 5 bases, J lost 5 bases, and 8 bases stayed unmatched. DNA for the CDR3: TGTGCCAGTAGTGCCCGGGGGGGTCTCGACGAGCAGTACTTC. It yields the protein CASSARGGLDEQYF.

The chain recombines TRBV24-1 with TRBJ2-1; possible D gene TRBD1, 6 bases. The germline V gene encodes CDR1 KGHDR and CDR2 SFDVKD. CDR3 length: 15 residues. Trimming stripped 3 bases from V and 7 bases from J, with 15 bases between. The CDR3 sequence: CATSDPRQERNEQFF. The CDR3 DNA follows: TGTGCCACCAGTGATCCTCGACAGGAGAGAAATGAGCAGTTCTTC.

The genes are TRBV7-2 and TRBJ1-6, with 8 bases matching TRBD1. V lost 1 base and J lost 2; bases outside the gene matches: 7. The CDR3 covers 18 residues. Germline loops: CDR1 SGHTA, CDR2 FQGNSA. This CDR3 is CASSLVGQGATYNSPLHF. The CDR3 DNA reads TGTGCCAGCAGCTTAGTAGGACAGGGCGCTACCTATAATTCACCCCTCCACTTT.

The chain carries TRBV19 and TRBJ2-5; TRBD1 is a possible D gene (6 bases). Germline V gene sequence: CDR1 LNHDA, CDR2 SQIVND (reference sequence). Trimming took off 1 base at V and 1 base at J, with 16 bases between the two ends. The CDR3 has 17 amino acids. The CDR3 DNA reads as TGTGCCAGTAGTATAGGATTCGGACAGAGCCTCCAAGAGACCCAGTACTTC. It translates to CASSIGFGQSLQETQYF.

The rearrangement uses TRBV7-2 and TRBJ2-1; D is unresolved. Trimming shortened V by 6 bases and J by 1 base, and 13 bases separated the two germline ends. The V gene's germline CDR1 is SGHTA and CDR2 FQGNSA. CDR3 length: 15 residues. The CDR3 DNA reads TGTGCCAGCAGTTCTAGATCGTGGTCCTACAATGAGCAGTTCTTC. Protein product: CASSSRSWSYNEQFF. Full variable domain (outside the CDR3, taken from reference TRBV7-2 and TRBJ2-1): GAGVSQSPSNKVTEKGKDVELRCDPISGHTALYWYRQSLGQGLEFLIYFQGNSAPDKSGLPSDRFSAERTGGSVSTLTIQRTQQEDSAVYLCASSSRSWSYNEQFFGPGTRLTVL.

The chain links TRBV29-1 to TRBJ2-1, with 10 bases matching TRBD2. V shed 6 bases and J 9 bases; nucleotides not matched to a gene: 26. The germline V gene encodes CDR1 SQVTM and CDR2 ANQGSEA. The CDR3 totals 19 residues. CDR3 coding DNA: TGCAGCGTCGGGTCATTAGGCCTAGCGGGGGAGGGGGTTTTCGGTGAGCAGTTCTTC. It yields the protein CSVGSLGLAGEGVFGEQFF.

The chain links TRBV6-2 or TRBV6-3 to TRBJ2-7; a weak D match, TRBD1 (6 bases). The CDR3 runs 13 residues. Looked up from germline, CDR1 is MNHEY and CDR2 is SVGEGT. V was clipped by 2 bases and J by 4 bases, with 9 bases between them. Here the CDR3 reads CASSYRTGYEQYF. CDR3 bases: TGTGCCAGCAGTTACCGCACAGGGTACGAGCAGTACTTC.

The V gene is TRBV19, the J gene TRBJ2-4; TRBD2 matches 7 bases. J lost 3 bases, V lost 3 bases, and 11 bases had no gene match. The germline gives CDR1 LNHDA, CDR2 SQIVND (reference sequence). This CDR3 contains 17 residues. CDR3 DNA sequence: TGTGCCAGTAGTATCACCCGACTAGCCGCGCTCAAAAACATTCAGTACTTC. Protein product: CASSITRLAALKNIQYF.

The chain employs TRBV10-3 and TRBJ2-3; TRBD2 agrees at 9 bases. The CDR3 covers 16 residues. The germline V gene has CDR1 ENHRY and CDR2 SYGVKD. J gave up 6 bases and V 6 bases, and 13 bases lay outside the gene matches. CDR3 sequence (DNA): TGTGCCATCAGCTGGACTAGCGTGACGGGGGGGGATACGCAGTATTTT. Its protein is CAISWTSVTGGDTQYF.

V gene TRBV4-1 combines with J gene TRBJ2-7; D remains unclear. This CDR3 contains 16 residues. Germline CDR1 is MGHRA and CDR2 is YSYEKL. The germline V and J ends were trimmed by 0 bases and 3 bases, with 15 bases remaining between them. The CDR3 coding sequence is TGCGCCAGCAGCCAAGAAAGGCGAGGAAACCGCTACGAGCAGTACTTC. It encodes CASSQERRGNRYEQYF.

V and J are TRBV7-3 and TRBJ1-1; 8 bases fit TRBD1. Germline V CDR1 and CDR2: SGHTA, FQGTGA. There are 14 residues in the CDR3. Trimming cost V 3 bases and J 6 bases; bases outside gene matches: 6. The CDR3 sequence: CASSFGQGGAEAFF. The CDR3 DNA reads TGTGCCAGCAGCTTTGGACAGGGAGGCGCTGAAGCTTTCTTT.

The rearrangement links TRBV19 to TRBJ1-5; the match to TRBD1 covers 7 bases. With V trimmed by 4 bases and J by 2 bases, 5 bases remained unmatched. The CDR3 length is 15 residues. Germline V gives CDR1 LNHDA, CDR2 SQIVND (reference sequence). CDR3 loop: CASSTIQGGNQPQHF. The DNA for the CDR3 is TGTGCCAGTAGTACGATCCAGGGGGGCAATCAGCCCCAGCATTTT.

This CDR3 is CASSDPSATGAYYGYTF. The CDR3 DNA sequence: TGTGCCAGCAGTGACCCCTCGGCGACAGGGGCCTACTATGGCTACACCTTC. This sequence joins TRBV25-1 and TRBJ1-2; 8 nucleotides line up with TRBD1. The CDR3 totals 17 residues. Germline V CDR1 and CDR2: MGHDK, SYGVNS. V was clipped by 3 bases and J by 3 bases; unmatched bases: 12.

The table lists this clone with a count of one. V and J are TRBV9 and TRBJ2-1; D may be TRBD2 (6 bases). The ends were cut back, 4 bases at V and 0 bases at J, with 11 bases in the middle. Germline-derived CDR1 and CDR2 are SGDLS and YYNGEE. This CDR3 has 15 amino acids. CDR3 sequence reads: CASSNRESSYNEQFF. The CDR3 region has the DNA TGTGCCAGCAGCAATCGGGAGAGCTCCTACAATGAGCAGTTCTTC.

The chain combines TRBV5-6 with TRBJ2-6; 7 bases match TRBD2. The CDR3 length is 15 residues. V lost 3 bases to trimming and J lost 3 bases; unmatched junction nucleotides: 3. Germline CDR1 SGHDT, CDR2 YYEEEE. CDR3 nucleotide sequence: TGTGCCAGCAGCTCGATAGCGGGTGGGGCCAACGTCCTGACTTTC. Translation gives CASSSIAGGANVLTF.

This chain joins TRBV24-1 and TRBJ2-1; 10 bases line up with TRBD1. From germline, CDR1 is KGHDR and CDR2 SFDVKD. This CDR3 contains 13 residues. V lost 7 bases, J lost 7 bases, and 3 bases stayed unmatched. The CDR3 sequence is CATSPGQGNEQFF. In nucleotides, the CDR3 is TGTGCCACCAGCCCGGGACAGGGGAATGAGCAGTTCTTC.

The J gene is TRBJ1-2, the V gene TRBV5-4, with D maybe TRBD1 (5 bases). The CDR3 loop spans 13 amino acids. Per the germline V gene, CDR1 is SGHNT and CDR2 is YYREEE (reference sequence). Trimming shortened V by 0 bases and J by 3 bases, and 6 bases separated the two germline ends. CDR3 residues: CASSLVQDYGYTF. The CDR3 region has the DNA TGTGCCAGCAGCTTGGTACAGGACTATGGCTACACCTTC. The whole variable domain, filled in from reference TRBV5-4 and TRBJ1-2, reads ETGVTQSPTHLIKTRGQQVTLRCSSQSGHNTVSWYQQALGQGPQFIFQYYREEENGRGNFPPRFSGLQFPNYSSELNVNALELDDSALYLCASSLVQDYGYTFGSGTRLTVV.

Notes on this clone: This specimen includes other DNA sequences encoding the same CDR3. The gene calls are TRBV27 and TRBJ1-2, with TRBD1 identical over 9 bases. Trimming took 0 bases from V and 8 from J; bases not matched to a gene: 1. Germline CDR1 MNHEY, CDR2 SMNVEV (reference sequence). The CDR3 totals 13 residues. CDR3 nucleotide sequence: TGTGCCAGCAGTTTATCCGGGACAGGGGGCTACACCTTC. Its protein product is CASSLSGTGGYTF.

CDR3 sequence reads: CASSLERVSDYGYTF. CDR3 coding DNA: TGTGCCAGCAGCTTAGAGAGGGTGTCGGACTATGGCTACACCTTC. The gene calls are TRBV11-2 and TRBJ1-2, with unresolved D. Germline CDR1 is SGHAT and CDR2 is FQNNGV. The length of the CDR3 is 15 residues. The V and J ends lost 0 bases and 3 bases respectively, with 11 bases between them.

The chain is built from TRBV3-1 (or the pseudogene TRBV3-2) and TRBJ2-3; 8 nucleotides match TRBD2. Germline V gene lookup returns CDR1 LGHDT and CDR2 YNNKEL (reference sequence). V lost 4 bases and J lost 0; bases outside the gene matches: 6. There are 16 residues in the CDR3. The CDR3 sequence: CASSPGGRASTDTQYF. The CDR3 coding sequence is TGTGCCAGCAGCCCGGGAGGGAGGGCTAGCACAGATACGCAGTATTTT.

This clone was picked up one time. CDR3 coding DNA: TGTGCCAGCAGCTTAAGGCCCACGGGGGGTAATGACGAGCAGTACTTC. It translates to CASSLRPTGGNDEQYF. This sequence joins TRBV11-2 and TRBJ2-7; 7 bases are a match to TRBD2. V trimming: 2 bases; J trimming: 5 bases; junction bases outside the gene matches: 12. Germline V lookup: CDR1 SGHAT, CDR2 FQNNGV. This CDR3 spans 16 amino acids.

The V gene is TRBV29-1, the J gene TRBJ2-3, with 7 bases lining up with TRBD2. The germline V gene encodes CDR1 SQVTM and CDR2 ANQGSEA. The length of the CDR3 is 14 residues. The J segment lost 2 bases and the V segment lost 4 bases, leaving 6 bases of the junction unmatched. The CDR3 spells CSVGGGGITDTQYF. In nucleotides, the CDR3 is TGCAGCGTTGGGGGGGGAGGGATCACAGATACGCAGTATTTT.

The chain is built from TRBV6-1 and TRBJ1-2; D call uncertain. The length of the CDR3 is 15 residues. Trimming removed 3 bases at V and 1 base at J, with 12 bases between. The germline CDR1 and CDR2 sequences are MNHNS and SASEGT. The CDR3 bases are TGTGCCAGCAGTGAGTTCCGAGCCCATAACTATGGCTACACCTTC. It yields the protein CASSEFRAHNYGYTF.